The clone carrying this T cell receptor (beta chain) was found many times. TCRdb recomputed calls from the RT-PCR reads with MiXCR, one row per CDR3 protein. The data show more than 550,000 distinct CDR3 sequences, with approximately 15% seen just once and roughly 3.6% held by the top ten. Sequencing input: memory CD4+ T cells from blood. The TCR sequence derives from a female donor in good health, serving as a healthy control.

DNA of the CDR3: TGTGCCAGCAGCTCGACAGGGGGCTCCTACAATGAGCAGTTCTTC. It specifies CASSSTGGSYNEQFF. The rearrangement joins TRBV7-2 to TRBJ2-1, with TRBD1 matching over 9 bases. The CDR3 spans 15 residues. Germline trimming cut 4 bases from V and 0 bases from J; bases unmatched to any gene: 1. Per the germline V gene, CDR1 is SGHTA and CDR2 is FQGNSA.